This TCR beta chain is drawn from a study of blood T cell repertoires in COVID-19. Study-level background: Whether acute or convalescent, the COVID-19 samples came from the United States, Italy and Spain. PBMCs, B-cell-depleted T cells, or T cells were the source of the cDNA or gDNA that made up the material.

Original methodology: Amplified reference gene primers provided the basis for estimating nucleated cell counts. The protocol was immunoSEQ multiplex PCR, while the TCRdb copy is restricted to in-frame clones and leaves out a portion. Clone size and V and J calls were adopted from that table, with D and trimming inferred from the DNA. The sample carries some 180,000 clones, around 90% recorded once. The CDR3 consists of 15 residues. Trimming took 2 bases from V and 0 from J, leaving 8 bases between them. Germline V CDR1 and CDR2: MNHNS, SASEGT. The rearrangement joins TRBV6-1 to TRBJ2-1, with D possibly being TRBD2 (5 bases). This sequence originates from a man between 45 and 60 years old with acute or convalescent COVID-19. The source material was peripheral blood. The CDR3 sequence is CASSETGNSYNEQFF. CDR3 nucleotide sequence: TGTGCCAGCAGTGAAACGGGAAACTCCTACAATGAGCAGTTCTTC.